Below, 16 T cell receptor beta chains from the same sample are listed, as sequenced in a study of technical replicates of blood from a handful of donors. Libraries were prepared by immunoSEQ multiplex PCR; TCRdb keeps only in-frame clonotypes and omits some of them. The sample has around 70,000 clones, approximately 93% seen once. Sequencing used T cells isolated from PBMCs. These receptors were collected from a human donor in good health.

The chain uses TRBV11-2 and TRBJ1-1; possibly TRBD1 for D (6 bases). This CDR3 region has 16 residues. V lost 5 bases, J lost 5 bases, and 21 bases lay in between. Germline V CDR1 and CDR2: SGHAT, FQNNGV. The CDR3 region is CASSHDRSARETEAFF. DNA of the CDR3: TGTGCCAGCAGCCACGACAGGAGTGCTCGGGAAACTGAAGCTTTCTTT. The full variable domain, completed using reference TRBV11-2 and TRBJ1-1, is EAGVAQSPRYKIIEKRQSVAFWCNPISGHATLYWYQQILGQGPKLLIQFQNNGVVDDSQLPKDRFSAERLKGVDSTLKIQPAKLEDSAVYLCASSHDRSARETEAFFGQGTRLTVV.

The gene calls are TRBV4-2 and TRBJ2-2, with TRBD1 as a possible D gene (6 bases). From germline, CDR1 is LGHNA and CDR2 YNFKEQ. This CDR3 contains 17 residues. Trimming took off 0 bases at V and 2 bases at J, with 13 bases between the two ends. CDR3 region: CASSQDLSQGNTGELFF. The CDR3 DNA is TGTGCCAGCAGCCAAGATCTTTCACAGGGTAACACCGGGGAGCTGTTTTTT.

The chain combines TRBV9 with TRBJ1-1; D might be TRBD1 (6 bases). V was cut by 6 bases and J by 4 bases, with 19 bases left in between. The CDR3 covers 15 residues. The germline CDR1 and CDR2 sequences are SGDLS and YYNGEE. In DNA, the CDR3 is TGTGCCAGCACCGGTGAAGGGGGAGGGAGCACTGAAGCTTTCTTT. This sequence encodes CASTGEGGGSTEAFF.

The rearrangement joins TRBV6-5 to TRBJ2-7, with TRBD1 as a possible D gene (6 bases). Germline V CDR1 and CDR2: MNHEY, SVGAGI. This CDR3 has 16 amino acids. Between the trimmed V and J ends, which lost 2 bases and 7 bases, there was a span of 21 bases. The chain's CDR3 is CASSYTLDSSTREQYF. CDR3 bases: TGTGCCAGCAGTTACACCTTGGACAGCTCCACCCGGGAGCAGTACTTC.

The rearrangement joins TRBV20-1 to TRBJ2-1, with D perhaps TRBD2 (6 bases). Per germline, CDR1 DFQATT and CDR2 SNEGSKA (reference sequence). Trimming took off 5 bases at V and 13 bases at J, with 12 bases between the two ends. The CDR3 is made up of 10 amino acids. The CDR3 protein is CSAPRGSQFF. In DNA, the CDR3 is TGCAGTGCTCCGCGGGGCTCTCAGTTCTTC.

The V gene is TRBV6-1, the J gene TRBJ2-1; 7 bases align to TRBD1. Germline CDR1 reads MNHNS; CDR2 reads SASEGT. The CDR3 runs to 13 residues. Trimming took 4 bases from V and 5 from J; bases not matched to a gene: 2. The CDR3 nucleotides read TGTGCCAGCAGTGTCGGGACAGACAATGAGCAGTTCTTC. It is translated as CASSVGTDNEQFF.

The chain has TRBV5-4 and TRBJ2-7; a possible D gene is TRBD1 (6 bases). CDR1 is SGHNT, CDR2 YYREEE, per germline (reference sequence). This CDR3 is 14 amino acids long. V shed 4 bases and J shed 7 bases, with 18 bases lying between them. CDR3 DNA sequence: TGTGCCAGCAGCGGGAAACAGGGTCCTACGGAGCAGTACTTC. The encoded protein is CASSGKQGPTEQYF.

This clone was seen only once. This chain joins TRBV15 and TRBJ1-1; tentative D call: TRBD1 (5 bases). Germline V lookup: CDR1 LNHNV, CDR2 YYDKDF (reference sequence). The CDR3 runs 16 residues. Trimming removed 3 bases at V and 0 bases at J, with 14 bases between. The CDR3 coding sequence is TGTGCCACCAGCAGCGAGTTGGGACTGCTGAACACTGAAGCTTTCTTT. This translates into CATSSELGLLNTEAFF.

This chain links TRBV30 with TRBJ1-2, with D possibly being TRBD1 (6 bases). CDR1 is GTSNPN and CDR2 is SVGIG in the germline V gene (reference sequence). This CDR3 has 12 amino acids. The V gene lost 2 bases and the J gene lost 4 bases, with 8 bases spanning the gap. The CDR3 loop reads CAWSRQVYGYTF. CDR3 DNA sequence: TGTGCCTGGAGTAGACAGGTCTATGGCTACACCTTC.

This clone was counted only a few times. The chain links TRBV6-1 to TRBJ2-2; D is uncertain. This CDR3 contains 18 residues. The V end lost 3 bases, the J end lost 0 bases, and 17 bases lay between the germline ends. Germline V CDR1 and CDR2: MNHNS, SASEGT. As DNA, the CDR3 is TGTGCCAGCAGTGACCCTCTGTTACTGTCCCCGAACACCGGGGAGCTGTTTTTT. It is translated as CASSDPLLLSPNTGELFF.

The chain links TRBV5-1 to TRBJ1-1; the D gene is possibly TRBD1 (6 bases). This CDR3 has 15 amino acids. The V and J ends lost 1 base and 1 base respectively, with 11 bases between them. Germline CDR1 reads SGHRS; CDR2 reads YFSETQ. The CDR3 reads CASSLFGGSNTEAFF. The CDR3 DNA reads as TGCGCCAGCAGCTTGTTTGGGGGCTCGAACACTGAAGCTTTCTTT.

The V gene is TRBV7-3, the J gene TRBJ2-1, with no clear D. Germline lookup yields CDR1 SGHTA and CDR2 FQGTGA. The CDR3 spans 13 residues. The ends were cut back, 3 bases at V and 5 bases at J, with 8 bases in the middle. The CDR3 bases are TGTGCCAGCAGCTTTGGGCAGAACAATGAGCAGTTCTTC. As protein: CASSFGQNNEQFF. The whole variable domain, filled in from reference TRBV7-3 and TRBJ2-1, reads GAGVSQTPSNKVTEKGKYVELRCDPISGHTALYWYRQSLGQGPEFLIYFQGTGAADDSGLPNDRFFAVRPEGSVSTLKIQRTERGDSAVYLCASSFGQNNEQFFGPGTRLTVL.

CDR3 in amino acids: CASSRTKRGLEQYF. As DNA, the CDR3 is TGTGCCAGCAGTCGTACTAAACGCGGTCTGGAGCAGTACTTC. The chain couples TRBV6-5 to TRBJ2-7; D not certain. Germline V gives CDR1 MNHEY, CDR2 SVGAGI. This CDR3 has 14 residues. Trimming pared 5 bases from V and 7 bases from J, leaving 18 bases between.

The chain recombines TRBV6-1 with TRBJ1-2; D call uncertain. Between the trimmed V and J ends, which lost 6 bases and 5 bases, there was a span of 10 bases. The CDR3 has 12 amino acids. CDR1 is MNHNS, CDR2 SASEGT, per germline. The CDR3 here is CASRGTDYGYTF. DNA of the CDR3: TGTGCCAGCAGGGGCACCGATTATGGCTACACCTTC.

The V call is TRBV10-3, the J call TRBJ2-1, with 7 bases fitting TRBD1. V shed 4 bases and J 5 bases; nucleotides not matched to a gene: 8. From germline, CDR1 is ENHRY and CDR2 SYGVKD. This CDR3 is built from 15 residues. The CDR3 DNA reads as TGTGCCATCAGTGGGGACAGAAGAGGAGACAATGAGCAGTTCTTC. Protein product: CAISGDRRGDNEQFF.

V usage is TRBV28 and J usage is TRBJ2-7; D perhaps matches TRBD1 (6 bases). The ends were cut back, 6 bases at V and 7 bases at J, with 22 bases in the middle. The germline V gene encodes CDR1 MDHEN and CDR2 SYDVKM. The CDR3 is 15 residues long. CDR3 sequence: CASSAHAGPQGEQYF. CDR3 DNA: TGTGCCAGCAGCGCCCATGCGGGCCCGCAGGGGGAGCAGTACTTC.